This passage covers 11 T cell receptor beta chains from one sample sequenced in a study of CD8 T cells in ankylosing spondylitis. Findings of the study overall: For ankylosing spondylitis blood, a TCR beta motif of several highly homologous variants appeared characteristic.

TCRdb reprocessed the 5' RACE reads with MiXCR, giving one entry per CDR3 protein. The data show roughly 400,000 distinct CDR3 sequences, 20% to 25% seen once. These receptors' antigens are unknown. Input material: blood, either unsorted or a sorted T cell fraction (not recorded which). These receptors were taken from a male donor with ankylosing spondylitis.

Only a few counts were recorded for this clonotype. The chain is built from TRBV28 and TRBJ2-1, with 13 nucleotides matching TRBD2. From germline, CDR1 is MDHEN and CDR2 SYDVKM. The CDR3 is made up of 15 amino acids. Losses at the gene ends were 6 bases for V and 8 bases for J; bases not matched to a gene: 7. The CDR3 spells CASSTSGRARYEQFF. The CDR3 nucleotides are TGTGCCAGCAGCACTAGCGGGAGGGCCCGATATGAGCAGTTCTTC. The full variable domain, rest sourced from reference TRBV28 and TRBJ2-1, is DVKVTQSSRYLVKRTGEKVFLECVQDMDHENMFWYRQDPGLGLRLIYFSYDVKMKEKGDIPEGYSVSREKKERFSLILESASTNQTSMYLCASSTSGRARYEQFFGPGTRLTVL.

The gene calls are TRBV20-1 and TRBJ2-3; 9 bases fit TRBD2. This CDR3 comprises 16 residues. With 3 bases clipped from V and 3 bases from J, the junction kept 10 bases outside the gene matches. Looked up from germline, CDR1 is DFQATT and CDR2 is SNEGSKA (reference sequence). CDR3 DNA: TGCAGTGCTAGGGCGCGCAGCGGGAGGAGGACAGATACGCAGTATTTT. Its protein is CSARARSGRRTDTQYF.

The rearrangement uses TRBV5-1 and TRBJ2-3; D not resolved. Germline V lookup: CDR1 SGHRS, CDR2 YFSETQ. This CDR3 has 15 residues. The V end was cut by 6 bases, the J end by 8 bases, with 22 bases between. This chain's CDR3 is CASTASYGGFGTQYF. CDR3 coding DNA: TGCGCCAGCACCGCTAGTTACGGTGGTTTTGGTACGCAGTATTTT.

The chain uses TRBV2 and TRBJ1-5; D is unclear. The CDR3 is 13 amino acids. From germline, CDR1 is SNHLY and CDR2 FYNNEI. Trimming removed 4 bases from V and 9 bases from J, with 13 bases in between. DNA of the CDR3: TGTGCCAGCAGTGCCGACTCCATAACGCCCCAGCATTTT. It translates to CASSADSITPQHF.

The chain is built from TRBV5-4 and TRBJ2-7; 11 nucleotides agree with TRBD1. With 4 bases clipped from V and 6 bases from J, the junction kept 9 bases outside the gene matches. Per germline, CDR1 SGHNT and CDR2 YYREEE (reference sequence). The CDR3 contains 15 residues. This CDR3 is CASSARTGGGSEQYF. The CDR3 nucleotides read TGTGCCAGCAGCGCCCGGACAGGGGGCGGTTCCGAGCAGTACTTC. Full variable domain (outside the CDR3, taken from reference TRBV5-4 and TRBJ2-7): ETGVTQSPTHLIKTRGQQVTLRCSSQSGHNTVSWYQQALGQGPQFIFQYYREEENGRGNFPPRFSGLQFPNYSSELNVNALELDDSALYLCASSARTGGGSEQYFGPGTRLTVT.

J is TRBJ2-5 and V is TRBV18, with 8 bases aligning to TRBD2. The CDR3 covers 15 residues. The germline gives CDR1 KGHSH, CDR2 LQKENI. The V segment lost 3 bases and the J segment 2 bases; nucleotides outside the gene matches: 5. CDR3 in amino acids: CASSPSGRGQETQYF. The CDR3 coding sequence is TGTGCCAGCTCACCTTCCGGGAGGGGACAAGAGACCCAGTACTTC.

The gene calls are TRBV12-3 or TRBV12-4 and TRBJ1-4; TRBD1 matches 8 bases. This CDR3 spans 15 amino acids. V lost 5 bases and J lost 4; bases outside the gene matches: 6. CDR3 nucleotides: TGTGCCAGCAGTATCCAGGGGGCGGTTAATGAAAAACTGTTTTTT. Translation gives CASSIQGAVNEKLFF.

Many counts were recorded for this clonotype. V usage is TRBV29-1 and J usage is TRBJ2-1, with TRBD2 matching over 8 bases. Per germline, CDR1 SQVTM and CDR2 ANQGSEA. The V and J ends lost 3 bases and 7 bases, in that order; junction bases with no gene match: 8. This CDR3 has 14 amino acids. In DNA form, the CDR3 reads TGCAGCGTTGACTCCCCTTCGGGAGGGAATGAGCAGTTCTTC. This encodes CSVDSPSGGNEQFF.

The rearrangement uses TRBV3-1 and TRBJ1-3; D remains ambiguous. The germline CDR1 and CDR2 sequences are LGHDT and YNNKEL (reference sequence). V dropped 1 base and J dropped 2 bases, with 12 bases sitting between them. This CDR3 region has 16 residues. In DNA, the CDR3 is TGTGCCAGCAGCCAAGCGGCGATAGCGACTGGAAACACCATATATTTT. Its translation: CASSQAAIATGNTIYF.

This clonotype was seen only a few times. This chain joins TRBV3-1 and TRBJ1-3, with unresolved D. Trimming took off 8 bases at V and 10 bases at J, with 21 bases between the two ends. The CDR3 contains 14 residues. Germline CDR1 LGHDT, CDR2 YNNKEL (reference sequence). The DNA for the CDR3 is TGTGCCAGCGGGTCGGCTTCGGTAGCGAGGACCATATATTTT. It yields the protein CASGSASVARTIYF.

V and J are TRBV7-2 and TRBJ1-5; tentatively, D is TRBD1 (5 bases). V was clipped by 5 bases and J by 3 bases, with 11 bases between them. CDR1 is SGHTA and CDR2 is FQGNSA in the germline V gene. The CDR3 runs 14 residues. The CDR3 DNA reads TGTGCCAGCAGCGGGGGACTGGCCAATCAGCCCCAGCATTTT. It yields the protein CASSGGLANQPQHF.